This T cell receptor (beta chain) emerged from a study of human thymus T cells. Generated by immunoSEQ multiplex PCR, the TCRdb table keeps only in-frame clones and is missing some. The sample has fewer than 55,000 clones; over 85% are singletons. Donors were healthy Finnish infants having corrective surgery for congenital heart defects. Blood DNA came from all available leukocytes, not a fixed cell number. Germline-derived CDR1 and CDR2 are WNHNN and SYGVQD (reference sequence). The V end was cut by 6 bases, the J end by 0 bases, with 8 bases between. The CDR3 is 14 residues long. The sequence came from a boy under two years old with a congenital heart defect but otherwise immunologically healthy. The sequencing input was blood. The chain couples TRBV10-1 to TRBJ2-2, with D uncertain. The CDR3 bases are TGCGCCAGCAGCTTCCGAGCGAACACCGGGGAGCTGTTTTTT. This translates into CASSFRANTGELFF.